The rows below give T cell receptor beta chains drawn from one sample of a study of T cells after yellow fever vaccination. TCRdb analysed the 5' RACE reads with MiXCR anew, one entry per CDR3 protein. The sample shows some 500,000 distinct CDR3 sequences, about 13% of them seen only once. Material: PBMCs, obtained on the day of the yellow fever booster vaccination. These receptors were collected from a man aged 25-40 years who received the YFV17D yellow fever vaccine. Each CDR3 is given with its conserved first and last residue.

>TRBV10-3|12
CAISESSYEQYF
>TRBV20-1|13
CSARFGGGETQYF
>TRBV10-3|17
CAISEPGTGFSYNEQFF
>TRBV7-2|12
CAVRGTTDTQYF
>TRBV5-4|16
CASSDWRGLAKNIQYF
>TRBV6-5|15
CASRYTGTTTDTQYF
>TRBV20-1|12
CSARELEMAQYF
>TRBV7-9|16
CASSGNAVAGEVTQYF
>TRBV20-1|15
CSARAGGGPYNEQFF
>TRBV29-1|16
CSVVLEGTVGGGTQYF
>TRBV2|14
CASSEMQKTGELFF
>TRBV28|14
CASSPSYGNQPQHF
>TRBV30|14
CAWATRSGGSPLHF
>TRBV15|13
CATSMGGDSPLHF
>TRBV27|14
CASSFRTGNYEQYF
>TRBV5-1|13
CASSTAMDEKLFF
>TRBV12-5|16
CASGLGIRDRSNEQFF
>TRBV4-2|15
CASSQGDKDTDTQYF
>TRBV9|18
CASSVSLAGFGNTGELFF
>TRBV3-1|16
CASSQEIRVGDTEAFF
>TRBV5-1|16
CASSYSPTDNTDTQYF
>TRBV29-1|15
CSVTGLAGSIDTQYF
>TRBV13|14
CASSAGQGDYGYTF
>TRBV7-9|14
CASSLTQGDNEQFF
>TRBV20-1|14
CSAAHGVINNEQFF
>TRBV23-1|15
CASSQPGRHNEKLFF
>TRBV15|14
CATKTGEVANEQFF
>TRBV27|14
CASSLLPGSYEQYF
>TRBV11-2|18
CASSTTGTSGGYTYEQYF
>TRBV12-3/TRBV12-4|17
CACRGTGYELSTDTQYF
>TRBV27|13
CASSFRAGFEQYF
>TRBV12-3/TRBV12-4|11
CASSHAYEQYF
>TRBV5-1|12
CASTPDTGELFF
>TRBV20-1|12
CSARGRGQPQHF
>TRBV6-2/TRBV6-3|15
CASRRLQSVPNEQFF
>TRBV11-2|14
CASSLVGADYEQYF
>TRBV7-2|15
CASSPQPGLSYEQYF
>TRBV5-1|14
CASNPRGGDTEAFF
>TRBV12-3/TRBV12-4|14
CASKVGGNTYEQYF
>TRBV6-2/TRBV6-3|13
CASRGQPYTEAFF
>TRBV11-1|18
CASSSPATGTKRTGELFF
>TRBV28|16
CASISLGTGQDNEQFF
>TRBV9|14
CAITRRAATYEQYF
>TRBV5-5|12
CASSLAESPLHF
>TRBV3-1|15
CASSRGIAAQETQYF
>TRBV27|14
CASSLSHPRDTQYF
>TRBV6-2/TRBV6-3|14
CASSFLAGLYEQYF
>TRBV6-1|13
CASSELRGTEAFF
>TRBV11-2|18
CASSLIAGASGIGNEQFF
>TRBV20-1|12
CSAGRHTGELFF
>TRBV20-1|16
CCAREALAGYAGELFF
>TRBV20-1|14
CSARDPPNNNEQFF